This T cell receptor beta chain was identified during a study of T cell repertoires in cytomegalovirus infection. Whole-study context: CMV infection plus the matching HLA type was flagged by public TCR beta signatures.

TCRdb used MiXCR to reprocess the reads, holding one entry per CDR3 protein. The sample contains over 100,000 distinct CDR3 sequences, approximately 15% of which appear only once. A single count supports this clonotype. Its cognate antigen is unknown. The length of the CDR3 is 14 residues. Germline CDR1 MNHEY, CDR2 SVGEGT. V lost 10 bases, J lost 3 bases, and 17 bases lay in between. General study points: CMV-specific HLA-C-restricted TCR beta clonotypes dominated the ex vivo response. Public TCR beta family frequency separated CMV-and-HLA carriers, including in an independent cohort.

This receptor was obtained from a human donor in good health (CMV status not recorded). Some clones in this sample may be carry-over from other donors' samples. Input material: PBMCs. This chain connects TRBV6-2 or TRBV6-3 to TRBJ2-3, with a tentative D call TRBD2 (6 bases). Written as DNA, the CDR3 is TGTGCCACCTTGGGACTCACTCGAACAGATACGCAGTATTTT. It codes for CATLGLTRTDTQYF.